The T cell receptor beta chain under discussion was sequenced for a study of beta chain features in type 1 diabetes. Study outcomes and limitations: Shortening that was moderate but significant affected the TCRB CDR3s of Type 1 diabetes patients in all four CD4+ subsets. A potential PCR bias toward shorter templates would be equal in patient and control samples.

Reverse transcription of all isolated RNA meant that expressed TCRB transcripts were sequenced. Clones were sequenced by immunoSEQ multiplex PCR, and TCRdb holds only the in-frame ones, with some missing. The sample has about 130,000 clones; roughly a tenth are singletons. V shed 2 bases, J shed 1 base, and the junction held 2 bases outside the gene matches. From germline, CDR1 is SEHNR and CDR2 FQNEAQ (reference sequence). This CDR3 comprises 16 residues. Concerning this clone itself: The antigen is unknown.

The receptor's source is a man younger than 35 in good health. V and J are TRBV7-9 and TRBJ2-2; 9 bases are shared with TRBD2. Sequencing input: central memory CD4+ T cells from blood. CDR3 sequence: CASSLRTSENTGELFF. CDR3 DNA: TGTGCCAGCAGCTTAAGGACTAGCGAGAACACCGGGGAGCTGTTTTTT.